This T cell receptor beta chain was observed in a study of CD8 T cells in ankylosing spondylitis. General observations from the study: Matched synovial fluid from ankylosing spondylitis patients was reported to be enriched for disease-linked clones. About 8 highly homologous variants made up a TCR beta motif, and this motif appeared characteristic of ankylosing spondylitis blood.

This clonotype showed up many times. The target antigen is unknown. The authors made TCR beta libraries by quantitative 5'-RACE with molecular barcodes. TCRdb processed the 5' RACE reads anew with MiXCR; each CDR3 protein has one entry. This table holds about 220,000 distinct CDR3 sequences, about 10% found once. V was clipped by 6 bases and J by 0 bases, with 14 bases between them. This CDR3 is built from 15 residues. Germline CDR1 and CDR2: DFQATT and SNEGSKA (reference sequence). This TCR was sampled from a male donor with ankylosing spondylitis or in good health (not recorded which). The chain couples TRBV20-1 to TRBJ1-4, with D possibly TRBD1 on 5 matching bases. Sequenced material: blood, either unsorted or a sorted T cell fraction (not recorded which). CDR3 protein: CSASPSGATNEKLFF. CDR3 coding DNA: TGCAGTGCGAGCCCGTCGGGGGCAACTAATGAAAAACTGTTTTTT.